This T cell receptor (beta chain) emerged from a study of blood T cell repertoires in COVID-19. Study summary: COVID-19 samples, acute and convalescent, were from the United States, Italy and Spain. From T cells, B-cell-depleted T cells, or PBMCs came the material, which was cDNA or gDNA.

The sample holds one count of this clone. The CDR3 spans 11 residues. Germline loops: CDR1 SGHTA, CDR2 FQGNSA. The germline V and J ends were trimmed by 5 bases and 2 bases, with 2 bases remaining between them. In the authors' workflow: Scientists estimated how many nucleated cells there were by amplifying reference gene primers. Profiling relied on immunoSEQ multiplex PCR, and the TCRdb table lists in-frame clones only, not all of them. V and J calls plus clone size are reproduced from that table; the DNA served to infer D and trimming. The sample has approximately 89,000 clones, about four fifths seen once.

Sequencing was carried out using peripheral blood. This clonotype was obtained from a human donor in a cohort sampled during active COVID-19. The genes are TRBV7-2 and TRBJ2-3; the D is unclear. CDR3 sequence: CASSLTDTQYF. Here the CDR3 DNA reads TGTGCCAGCAGCCTCACAGATACGCAGTATTTT.